These 18 T cell receptor beta chains were all obtained from the same sample, sequenced in a study of memory CD4+ T cells and cytomegalovirus serostatus. The sort gate was single viable CD3+CD4+CD8-CD45RO+ cells for memory CD4+ T cells. Sequencing used immunoSEQ multiplex PCR; TCRdb keeps in-frame clones, though not all of them. The repertoire includes approximately 53,000 clones, around 78% of them detected once, and approximately 0.65% sits in the top ten. Sequenced input: memory CD4+ T cells from blood. These receptors all come from an adult in good health and CMV-seronegative.

There are a few counts of this clone. This sequence joins TRBV11-1 and TRBJ2-1; 9 bases line up with TRBD2. Germline V CDR1 and CDR2: SGHAT, FQDESV (reference sequence). Losses at the gene ends were 6 bases for V and 0 bases for J; bases not matched to a gene: 6. The CDR3 is made up of 16 amino acids. The CDR3 loop is CASRYSGRISYNEQFF. The CDR3, as DNA: TGTGCCAGCAGGTACAGCGGGAGGATCTCCTACAATGAGCAGTTCTTC.

V usage is TRBV18 and J usage is TRBJ2-3; possibly TRBD1 or TRBD2 for D (5 bases each). Germline loops: CDR1 KGHSH, CDR2 LQKENI. The CDR3 is 17 residues long. V gave up 5 bases and J gave up 3 bases, with 21 bases separating them. For the CDR3, the DNA is TGTGCCAGCTCATCAAAGTGGGGGTCCTATCCGACAGATACGCAGTATTTT. This gives the protein CASSSKWGSYPTDTQYF.

The chain's CDR3 is CASSVRRDRDTQYF. In DNA, the CDR3 is TGTGCCAGCAGTGTACGTCGGGACAGAGATACGCAGTATTTT. The rearrangement links TRBV6-1 to TRBJ2-3; TRBD1 aligns across 7 bases. Germline lookup yields CDR1 MNHNS and CDR2 SASEGT. Germline trimming cut 4 bases from V and 5 bases from J; bases unmatched to any gene: 6. The CDR3 contains 14 residues.

The chain's CDR3 is CASSSTPGQGARGYTF. CDR3 DNA sequence: TGTGCCAGCTCATCGACGCCGGGACAGGGGGCTCGGGGCTACACCTTC. This chain uses TRBV18 with TRBJ1-2, with 12 bases lining up with TRBD1. This CDR3 is 16 amino acids long. The V gene's germline CDR1 is KGHSH and CDR2 LQKENI. V dropped 5 bases and J dropped 8; count of bases not matched to a gene: 12.

In regard to this clone: Other DNA variants within this sample encode the same CDR3. The V gene is TRBV18, the J gene TRBJ2-7; 9 bases are a match to TRBD1. The ends lost 4 bases at V and 0 bases at J; junction bases unmatched: 1. The CDR3 contains 14 residues. The germline V gene encodes CDR1 KGHSH and CDR2 LQKENI. The CDR3 sequence is CASSRDRASYEQYF. The CDR3 DNA follows: TGTGCCAGCTCACGGGACAGGGCCTCCTACGAGCAGTACTTC. The entire variable domain, with the rest obtained from reference TRBV18 and TRBJ2-7, is as follows: NAGVMQNPRHLVRRRGQEARLRCSPMKGHSHVYWYRQLPEEGLKFMVYLQKENIIDESGMPKERFSAEFPKEGPSILRIQQVVRGDSAAYFCASSRDRASYEQYFGPGTRLTVT.

This chain links TRBV18 with TRBJ1-1, with D uncertain. The germline V and J ends were trimmed by 1 base and 2 bases, with 11 bases remaining between them. The CDR3 runs to 15 residues. In germline, CDR1 is KGHSH, CDR2 LQKENI. In nucleotides, the CDR3 is TGTGCCAGCTCACCACTGTCCCCCGCTAACACTGAAGCTTTCTTT. Its translation: CASSPLSPANTEAFF.

The table lists this clone with a count of one. The genes are TRBV15 and TRBJ2-7; 12 bases agree with TRBD2. The germline V gene encodes CDR1 LNHNV and CDR2 YYDKDF (reference sequence). The CDR3 has 15 amino acids. V lost 4 bases to trimming and J lost 3 bases; unmatched junction nucleotides: 4. CDR3 sequence (DNA): TGTGCCACCAGCATAGGACTAGCGGGGAACTACGAGCAGTACTTC. Translation: CATSIGLAGNYEQYF.

This clone came up once. The CDR3 sequence: CASSRGAGPETQYF. The CDR3 DNA is TGTGCCAGCAGTCGAGGAGCAGGACCGGAGACCCAGTACTTC. This chain connects TRBV28 to TRBJ2-5, with D hard to call. With 5 bases removed from V and 5 bases from J, the gap between germline ends came to 15 bases. The length of the CDR3 is 14 residues. Per the germline V gene, CDR1 is MDHEN and CDR2 is SYDVKM. The full variable domain, completed using reference TRBV28 and TRBJ2-5, is DVKVTQSSRYLVKRTGEKVFLECVQDMDHENMFWYRQDPGLGLRLIYFSYDVKMKEKGDIPEGYSVSREKKERFSLILESASTNQTSMYLCASSRGAGPETQYFGPGTRLLVL.

In its sample, this clone was seen a few times. Other DNA sequences in the sample encode the same CDR3. This chain links TRBV7-9 with TRBJ1-1; TRBD1 matches 8 bases. This CDR3 is 14 amino acids long. Per germline, CDR1 SEHNR and CDR2 FQNEAQ (reference sequence). Unmatched junction bases numbered 3, after V lost 6 bases and J lost 0 bases. The CDR3 nucleotides are TGTGCCAGCAGTCGACAGGGGATGAACACTGAAGCTTTCTTT. This translates into CASSRQGMNTEAFF.

The chain has TRBV5-4 and TRBJ2-7; perhaps D is TRBD1 or TRBD2 (5 bases each). Germline CDR1 SGHNT, CDR2 YYREEE (reference sequence). Trimming left V 5 bases short and J 2 bases short, with 14 bases between. The CDR3 is 14 amino acids. CDR3 residues: CASRPGTDPYEQYF. CDR3 nucleotide sequence: TGTGCCAGCAGGCCCGGGACCGATCCCTACGAGCAGTACTTC.

The J gene is TRBJ2-2, the V gene TRBV5-4; the match to TRBD2 covers 12 bases. V trimming: 4 bases; J trimming: 3 bases; junction bases outside the gene matches: 4. The CDR3 loop spans 16 amino acids. Per the germline V gene, CDR1 is SGHNT and CDR2 is YYREEE (reference sequence). The CDR3 here is CASSEGLAGHTGELFF. In nucleotides, the CDR3 is TGTGCCAGCAGCGAGGGACTAGCGGGCCACACCGGGGAGCTGTTTTTT.

J is TRBJ2-3 and V is TRBV6-5, with 8 bases matching TRBD2. With 5 bases clipped from V and 4 bases from J, the junction kept 8 bases outside the gene matches. The CDR3 is 15 residues long. Germline CDR1 and CDR2: MNHEY and SVGAGI. CDR3 sequence reads: CASSPEGGRSDTQYF. In DNA form, the CDR3 reads TGTGCCAGCAGTCCTGAAGGCGGGAGGTCAGATACGCAGTATTTT.

The chain links TRBV28 to TRBJ2-1; 10 bases are shared with TRBD1. CDR1 and CDR2 (germline): MDHEN, SYDVKM. This CDR3 region has 16 residues. The J segment lost 6 bases and the V segment lost 1 base, leaving 6 bases of the junction unmatched. The DNA for the CDR3 is TGTGCCAGCAGTTTATATCCGGGACAGGGGTCCAATGAGCAGTTCTTC. Its protein product is CASSLYPGQGSNEQFF.

V is TRBV5-6 and J is TRBJ1-5; D is perhaps TRBD1 (6 bases). CDR1 and CDR2 (germline): SGHDT, YYEEEE. The CDR3 covers 15 residues. Deletions cut 4 bases from V and 6 bases from J, with 17 bases between. The CDR3 DNA follows: TGTGCCAGCAGCCCCGGGGGGCGGTCGACTCAGCCCCAGCATTTT. Translated: CASSPGGRSTQPQHF. Full variable domain (rest looked up from reference TRBV5-6 and TRBJ1-5): DAGVTQSPTHLIKTRGQQVTLRCSPKSGHDTVSWYQQALGQGPQFIFQYYEEEERQRGNFPDRFSGHQFPNYSSELNVNALLLGDSALYLCASSPGGRSTQPQHFGDGTRLSIL.

The rearrangement uses TRBV9 and TRBJ1-1; 10 nucleotides align to TRBD1. The CDR3 is 14 residues long. In germline, CDR1 is SGDLS, CDR2 YYNGEE. The V segment lost 4 bases and the J segment 4 bases; nucleotides outside the gene matches: 4. Written as DNA, the CDR3 is TGTGCCAGCAGCAGACAGGGGGCCAGCACTGAAGCTTTCTTT. This translates into CASSRQGASTEAFF.

This clone has just a few counts. This chain links TRBV5-1 with TRBJ2-6; either TRBD1 or TRBD2 may supply D (5 bases each). The CDR3 is 18 residues long. Trimming stripped 6 bases from V and 2 bases from J, with 21 bases between. CDR1 and CDR2 from the germline V gene are SGHRS and YFSETQ. CDR3 DNA: TGCGCCAGCACCCCCGCTCGGGACCTAGTGGCTGGGGCCAACGTCCTGACTTTC. Amino acid sequence: CASTPARDLVAGANVLTF.

This clone was observed a handful of times. This chain links TRBV28 with TRBJ2-1, with 9 positions matching TRBD2. The germline gives CDR1 MDHEN, CDR2 SYDVKM. J lost 7 bases, V lost 10 bases, and 11 bases had no gene match. CDR3 size: 14 residues. The CDR3 reads CATGPSGDLNEQFF. In DNA, the CDR3 is TGTGCCACGGGCCCTAGCGGGGACTTGAATGAGCAGTTCTTC.

The rearrangement links TRBV5-1 to TRBJ1-2; 10 bases agree with TRBD1. The J segment lost 10 bases and the V segment lost 0 bases, leaving 3 bases of the junction unmatched. Per germline, CDR1 SGHRS and CDR2 YFSETQ. The CDR3 length is 13 residues. CDR3 region: CASSLVGQGDYTF. The CDR3 nucleotides are TGCGCCAGCAGCTTGGTAGGACAGGGGGACTACACCTTC.